One T cell receptor (beta chain) is described in this entry. These data come from a study of blood T cell repertoires in COVID-19. Study background: Acute and convalescent COVID-19 samples came from the United States, Italy and Spain. PBMCs, B-cell-depleted T cells, or T cells provided the cDNA or gDNA that made up the material.

The CDR3 loop spans 13 amino acids. Germline trimming cut 1 base from V and 16 bases from J; bases unmatched to any gene: 8. CDR1 and CDR2 (germline): SNHLY, FYNNEI. This table comes from immunoSEQ multiplex PCR, and its TCRdb copy is limited to in-frame clones, with some not included. The sample records about 270,000 clones, about 82% being singletons. Specimen: peripheral blood. The chain employs TRBV2 and TRBJ2-1, with 9 bases that match TRBD2. The receptor was isolated from a woman of 80 years or more with COVID-19, enrolled during active disease. CDR3 sequence (DNA): TGTGCCAGCAGTGAAGGGCCGGCGGGGGGGCATTTCTTC. This encodes CASSEGPAGGHFF.